This TCR beta chain comes out of a study of T cell changes during pregnancy in multiple sclerosis (dated by TCRdb to between 2017 and 2020). The study in broad terms: Changes in the T cell repertoire over the course of pregnancy were examined in this study in women with multiple sclerosis.

Library generation was performed with the immunoSEQ multiplex PCR assay. The table comes from immuneACCESS by way of TCRdb, which keeps in-frame sequences with V and J called. Part of the clones is missing from these tables; in studies checked, under half for an unresolved V gene and the rest for unknown reasons. The sample has roughly 70,000 clones on record, 90% of them singletons. The leading ten clones occupy 1.4% to 1.5% of the sample. CDR1 and CDR2 (KGHSH, LQKENI) derive from the germline V gene. The CDR3, cysteine through phenylalanine, is 13 amino acids long. The DNA shown is the 39-base CDR3, in frame from base 1. The V and J ends are trimmed by 3 bases and 4 bases, leaving 8 bases between them. As for this clone: The clone's antigen remains unknown. No base quality information exists; no much larger clone differs at one position.

The specimen comprised peripheral blood, sampled in the third trimester of pregnancy. The rearrangement joined TRBV18 to TRBJ2-3; the best D guess is TRBD2, with 5 bases matching. The receptor's source is a female donor with multiple sclerosis, enrolled in a pregnancy study. The nucleotide sequence is TGTGCCAGCTCACCCCCCGGGGCAGATACGCAGTATTTT. The resulting protein is CASSPPGADTQYF.